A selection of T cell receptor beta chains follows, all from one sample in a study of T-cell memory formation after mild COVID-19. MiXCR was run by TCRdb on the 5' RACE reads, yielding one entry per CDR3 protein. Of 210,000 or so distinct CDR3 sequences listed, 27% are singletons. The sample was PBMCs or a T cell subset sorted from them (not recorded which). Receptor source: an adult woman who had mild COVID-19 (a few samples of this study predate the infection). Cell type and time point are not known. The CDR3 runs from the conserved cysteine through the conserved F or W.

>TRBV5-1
CASSQGTGVLPGVEAFF
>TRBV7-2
CASSPPPGLETQYF
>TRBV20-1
CSASPKLAGGLRWTYEQYF
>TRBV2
CASSEVQFNQPQHF
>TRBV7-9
CASSPEVPDTQYF
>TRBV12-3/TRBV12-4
CASRLGQNEETQYF
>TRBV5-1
CASSLGYRVNTEAFF
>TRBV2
CASSPKAGASNTQYF
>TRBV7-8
CASSLAGTGRYEQYF
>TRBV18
CASSPGTLGSEQYF
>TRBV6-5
CASSYGQGDTEAFF
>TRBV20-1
CSARETPMYTEAFF
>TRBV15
CATSRDQGQPQHF
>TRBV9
CASSVGSWAEAFF
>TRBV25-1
CASSELGQGNTEAFF
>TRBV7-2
CASSLATGDYEQYF
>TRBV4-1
CASSQTGLGTDTQYF